This T cell receptor beta chain was recorded in a study of OX40 agonist ivuxolimab in advanced cancers. Turning to the study itself: Three partial responders included one hepatocellular carcinoma patient and two cutaneous melanoma patients.

Study-wide results and caveats: Also present in some nonresponders was a low level of normalized T-cell clonal expansion.

Sequencing was performed with immunoSEQ multiplex PCR; in TCRdb, only in-frame clones are kept and a portion is missing. The sample carries about 79,000 clones, 80% to 90% recorded once. After removal of 5 bases from V and 4 bases from J, the junction contained 9 bases not matched to a gene. CDR1 is SGHTA, CDR2 FQGTGA, per germline. CDR3 length: 16 amino acids. Concerning this clone: What it binds is unknown.

The clonotype comes from an adult with an advanced solid tumor such as melanoma, head and neck, liver or kidney cancer. V is TRBV7-3 and J is TRBJ2-1; the match to TRBD2 covers 9 bases. The starting material was CD4+ or CD8+ T cells sorted from blood, obtained in a trial of the OX40 agonist ivuxolimab. Here the CDR3 DNA reads TGTGCCAGCAGCCCATGGGCGGGAGGGGGTTACAATGAGCAGTTCTTC. Translated, it gives CASSPWAGGGYNEQFF.